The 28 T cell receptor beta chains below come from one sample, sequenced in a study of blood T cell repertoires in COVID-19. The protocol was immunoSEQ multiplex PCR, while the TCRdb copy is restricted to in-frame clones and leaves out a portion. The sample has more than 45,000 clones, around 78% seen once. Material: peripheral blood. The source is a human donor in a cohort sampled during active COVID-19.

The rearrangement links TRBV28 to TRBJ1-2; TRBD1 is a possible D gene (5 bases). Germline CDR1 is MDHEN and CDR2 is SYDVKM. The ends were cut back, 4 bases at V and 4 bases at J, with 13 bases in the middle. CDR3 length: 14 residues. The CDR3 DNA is TGTGCCAGCAGTTCTCTCAGGGCTCCCTATGGCTACACCTTC. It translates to CASSSLRAPYGYTF.

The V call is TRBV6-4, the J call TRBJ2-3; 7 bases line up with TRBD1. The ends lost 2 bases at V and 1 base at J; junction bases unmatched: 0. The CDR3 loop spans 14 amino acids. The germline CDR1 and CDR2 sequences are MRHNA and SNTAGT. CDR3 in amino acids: CASSDGTGTDTQYF. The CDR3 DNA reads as TGTGCCAGCAGTGACGGGACAGGCACAGATACGCAGTATTTT.

The CDR3: CASRAGTGVYNEQFF. In DNA, the CDR3 is TGCGCCAGCAGGGCCGGGACAGGGGTCTACAATGAGCAGTTCTTC. V is TRBV5-1 and J is TRBJ2-1; 10 bases are shared with TRBD1. Germline CDR1 is SGHRS and CDR2 is YFSETQ. This CDR3 spans 15 amino acids. V gave up 5 bases and J gave up 3 bases; unmatched junction bases: 5.

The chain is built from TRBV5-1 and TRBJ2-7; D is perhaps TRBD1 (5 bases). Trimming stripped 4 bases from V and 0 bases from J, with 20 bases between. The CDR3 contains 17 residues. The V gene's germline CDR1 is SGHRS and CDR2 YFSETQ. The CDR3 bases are TGCGCCAGCAGCCCCCCGATCTCTGGGGCCTTCTCCTACGAGCAGTACTTC. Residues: CASSPPISGAFSYEQYF.

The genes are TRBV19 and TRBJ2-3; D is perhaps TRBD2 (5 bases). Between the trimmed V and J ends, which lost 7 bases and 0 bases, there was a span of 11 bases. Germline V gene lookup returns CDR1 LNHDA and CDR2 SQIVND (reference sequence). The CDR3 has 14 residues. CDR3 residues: CASKRLSSTDTQYF. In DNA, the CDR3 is TGTGCCAGTAAGCGGCTTTCTAGCACAGATACGCAGTATTTT. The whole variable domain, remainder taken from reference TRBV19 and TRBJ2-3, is DGGITQSPKYLFRKEGQNVTLSCEQNLNHDAMYWYRQDPGQGLRLIYYSQIVNDFQKGDIAEGYSVSREKKESFPLTVTSAQKNPTAFYLCASKRLSSTDTQYFGPGTRLTVL.

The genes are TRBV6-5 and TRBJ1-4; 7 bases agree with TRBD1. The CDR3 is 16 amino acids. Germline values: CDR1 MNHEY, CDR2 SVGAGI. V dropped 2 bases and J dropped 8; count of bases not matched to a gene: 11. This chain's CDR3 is CASSYTTGSMGEKLFF. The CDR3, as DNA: TGTGCCAGCAGTTACACGACAGGGTCGATGGGGGAAAAACTGTTTTTT.

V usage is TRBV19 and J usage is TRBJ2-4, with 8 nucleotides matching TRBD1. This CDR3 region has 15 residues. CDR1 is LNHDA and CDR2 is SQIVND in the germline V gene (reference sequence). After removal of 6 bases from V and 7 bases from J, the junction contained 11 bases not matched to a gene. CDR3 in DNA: TGTGCCAGTAGAAACCAAGGACAGGGTTGGAACATTCAGTACTTC. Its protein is CASRNQGQGWNIQYF.

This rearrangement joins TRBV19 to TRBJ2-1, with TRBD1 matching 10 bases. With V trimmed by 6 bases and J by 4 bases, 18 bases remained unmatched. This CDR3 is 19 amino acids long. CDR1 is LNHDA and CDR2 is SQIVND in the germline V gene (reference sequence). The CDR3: CASSSRTGDRGYLYNEQFF. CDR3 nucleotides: TGTGCCAGTAGCTCTCGGACAGGGGACAGGGGATATTTGTACAATGAGCAGTTCTTC.

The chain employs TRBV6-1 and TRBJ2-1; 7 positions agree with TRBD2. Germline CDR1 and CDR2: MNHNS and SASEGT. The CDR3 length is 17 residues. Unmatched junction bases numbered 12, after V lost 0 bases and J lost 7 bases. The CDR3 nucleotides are TGTGCCAGCAGTGAAGCTCTGCGGCAGGGAGGGTGGAATGAGCAGTTCTTC. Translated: CASSEALRQGGWNEQFF.

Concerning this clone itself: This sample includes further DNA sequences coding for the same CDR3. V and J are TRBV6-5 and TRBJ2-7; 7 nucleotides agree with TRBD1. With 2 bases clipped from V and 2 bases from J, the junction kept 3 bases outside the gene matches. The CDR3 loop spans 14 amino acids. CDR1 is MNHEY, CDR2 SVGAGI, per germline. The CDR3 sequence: CASSYRDRTYEQYF. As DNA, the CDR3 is TGTGCCAGCAGTTACCGGGACAGAACCTACGAGCAGTACTTC.

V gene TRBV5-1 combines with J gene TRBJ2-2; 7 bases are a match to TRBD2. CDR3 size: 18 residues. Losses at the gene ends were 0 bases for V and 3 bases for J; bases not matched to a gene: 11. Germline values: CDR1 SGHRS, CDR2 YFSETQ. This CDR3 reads CASSLEPRGSKYTGELFF. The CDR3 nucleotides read TGCGCCAGCAGCTTGGAGCCGCGCGGGAGCAAGTACACCGGGGAGCTGTTTTTT. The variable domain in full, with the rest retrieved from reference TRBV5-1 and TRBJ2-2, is KAGVTQTPRYLIKTRGQQVTLSCSPISGHRSVSWYQQTPGQGLQFLFEYFSETQRNKGNFPGRFSGRQFSNSRSEMNVSTLELGDSALYLCASSLEPRGSKYTGELFFGEGSRLTVL.

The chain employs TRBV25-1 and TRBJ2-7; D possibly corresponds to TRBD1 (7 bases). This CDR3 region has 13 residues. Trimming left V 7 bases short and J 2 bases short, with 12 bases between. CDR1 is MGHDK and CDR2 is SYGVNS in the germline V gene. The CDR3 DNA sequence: TGTGCCAGCACGGCAGGGGGGACCTACGAGCAGTACTTC. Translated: CASTAGGTYEQYF.

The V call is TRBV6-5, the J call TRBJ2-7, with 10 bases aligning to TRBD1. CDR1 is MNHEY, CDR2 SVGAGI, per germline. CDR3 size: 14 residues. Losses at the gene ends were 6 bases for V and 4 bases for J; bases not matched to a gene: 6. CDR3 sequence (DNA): TGTGCCAGCAGAACGGGACAGGGGAGTTACGAGCAGTACTTC. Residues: CASRTGQGSYEQYF.

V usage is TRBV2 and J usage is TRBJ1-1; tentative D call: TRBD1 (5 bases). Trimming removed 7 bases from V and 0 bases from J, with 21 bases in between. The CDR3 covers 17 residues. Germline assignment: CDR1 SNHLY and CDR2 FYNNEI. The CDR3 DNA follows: TGTGCCAGCACAACCCGCGCGGGGGGGGTCATGAACACTGAAGCTTTCTTT. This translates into CASTTRAGGVMNTEAFF.

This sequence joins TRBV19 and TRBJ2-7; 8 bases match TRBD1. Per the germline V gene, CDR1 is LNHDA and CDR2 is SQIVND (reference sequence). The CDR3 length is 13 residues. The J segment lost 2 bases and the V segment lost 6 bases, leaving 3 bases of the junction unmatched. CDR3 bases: TGTGCCAGTAGCCCGGGACAGGCCTACGAGCAGTACTTC. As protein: CASSPGQAYEQYF. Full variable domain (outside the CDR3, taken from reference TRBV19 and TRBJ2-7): DGGITQSPKYLFRKEGQNVTLSCEQNLNHDAMYWYRQDPGQGLRLIYYSQIVNDFQKGDIAEGYSVSREKKESFPLTVTSAQKNPTAFYLCASSPGQAYEQYFGPGTRLTVT.

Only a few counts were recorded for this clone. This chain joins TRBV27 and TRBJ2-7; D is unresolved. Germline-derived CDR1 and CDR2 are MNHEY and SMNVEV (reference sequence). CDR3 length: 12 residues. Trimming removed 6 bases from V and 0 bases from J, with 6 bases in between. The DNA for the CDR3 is TGTGCCAGCAGAGACAACTCCTACGAGCAGTACTTC. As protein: CASRDNSYEQYF.

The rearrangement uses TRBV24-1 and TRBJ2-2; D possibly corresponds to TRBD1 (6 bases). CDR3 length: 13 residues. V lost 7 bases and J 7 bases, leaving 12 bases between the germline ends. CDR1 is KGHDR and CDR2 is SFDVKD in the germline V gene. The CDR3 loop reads CATSYRDGGELFF. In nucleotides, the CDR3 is TGTGCCACCAGCTACAGGGACGGCGGGGAGCTGTTTTTT.

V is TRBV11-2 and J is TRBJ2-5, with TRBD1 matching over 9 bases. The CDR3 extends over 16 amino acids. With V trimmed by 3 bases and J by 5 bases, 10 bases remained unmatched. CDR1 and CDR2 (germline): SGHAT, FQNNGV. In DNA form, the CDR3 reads TGTGCCAGCAGCTTTGGACAGGGGCTTTGGCGGGAGACCCAGTACTTC. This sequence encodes CASSFGQGLWRETQYF.

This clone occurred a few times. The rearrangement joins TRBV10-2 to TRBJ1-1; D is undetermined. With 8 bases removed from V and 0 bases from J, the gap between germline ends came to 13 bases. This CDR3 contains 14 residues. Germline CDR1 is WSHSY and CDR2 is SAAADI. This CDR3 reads CASRNINLNTEAFF. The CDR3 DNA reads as TGCGCCAGCCGTAATATCAACTTGAACACTGAAGCTTTCTTT.

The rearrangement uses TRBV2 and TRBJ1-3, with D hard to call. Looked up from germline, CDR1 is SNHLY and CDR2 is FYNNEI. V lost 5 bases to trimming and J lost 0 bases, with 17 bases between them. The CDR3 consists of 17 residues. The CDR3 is CASSRTSFGSSGNTIYF. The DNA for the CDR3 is TGTGCCAGCAGTCGAACATCCTTCGGGAGCTCTGGAAACACCATATATTTT.

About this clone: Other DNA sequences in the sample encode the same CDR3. The CDR3 coding sequence is TGTGCCAGCAGCCAAGGGACAGGGAACACCATATATTTT. Translated: CASSQGTGNTIYF. V is TRBV3-1 (or the pseudogene TRBV3-2) and J is TRBJ1-3; 8 bases map to TRBD1. The V and J ends lost 1 base and 7 bases, in that order; junction bases with no gene match: 0. The CDR3 is made up of 13 amino acids. Germline assignment: CDR1 LGHDT and CDR2 YNNKEL (reference sequence).

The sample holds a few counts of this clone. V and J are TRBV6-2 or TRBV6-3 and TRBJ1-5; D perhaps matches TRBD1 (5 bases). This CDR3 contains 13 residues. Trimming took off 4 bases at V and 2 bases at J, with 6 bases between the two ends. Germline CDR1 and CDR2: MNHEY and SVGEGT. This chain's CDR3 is CASSFRGNQPQHF. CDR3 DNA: TGTGCCAGCAGTTTCAGGGGCAATCAGCCCCAGCATTTT.

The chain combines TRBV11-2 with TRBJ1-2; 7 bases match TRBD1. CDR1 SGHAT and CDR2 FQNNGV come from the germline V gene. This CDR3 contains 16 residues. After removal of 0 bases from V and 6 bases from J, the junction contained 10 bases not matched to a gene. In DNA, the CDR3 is TGTGCCAGCAGCTTAGATAATAGGGGGCATTACGATGGCTACACCTTC. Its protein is CASSLDNRGHYDGYTF. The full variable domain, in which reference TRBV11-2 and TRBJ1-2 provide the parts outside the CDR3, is EAGVAQSPRYKIIEKRQSVAFWCNPISGHATLYWYQQILGQGPKLLIQFQNNGVVDDSQLPKDRFSAERLKGVDSTLKIQPAKLEDSAVYLCASSLDNRGHYDGYTFGSGTRLTVV.

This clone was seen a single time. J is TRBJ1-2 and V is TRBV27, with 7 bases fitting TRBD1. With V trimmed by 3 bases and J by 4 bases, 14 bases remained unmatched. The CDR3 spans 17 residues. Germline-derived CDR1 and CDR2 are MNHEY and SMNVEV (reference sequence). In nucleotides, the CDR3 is TGTGCCAGCAGTTTTTCAAAAGACAGGGTCCGGGGCTATGGCTACACCTTC. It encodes CASSFSKDRVRGYGYTF.

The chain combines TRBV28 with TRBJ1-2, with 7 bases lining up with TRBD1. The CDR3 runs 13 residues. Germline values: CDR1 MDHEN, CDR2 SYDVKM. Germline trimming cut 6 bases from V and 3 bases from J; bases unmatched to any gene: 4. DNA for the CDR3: TGTGCCAGCAGGCCCAGGGGGTACTATGGCTACACCTTC. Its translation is CASRPRGYYGYTF.

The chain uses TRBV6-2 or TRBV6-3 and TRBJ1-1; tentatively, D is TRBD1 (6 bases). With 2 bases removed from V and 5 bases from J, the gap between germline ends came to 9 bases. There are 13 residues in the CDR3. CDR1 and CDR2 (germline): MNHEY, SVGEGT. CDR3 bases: TGTGCCAGCAGTTACCTTGGACAGACTGAAGCTTTCTTT. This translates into CASSYLGQTEAFF.

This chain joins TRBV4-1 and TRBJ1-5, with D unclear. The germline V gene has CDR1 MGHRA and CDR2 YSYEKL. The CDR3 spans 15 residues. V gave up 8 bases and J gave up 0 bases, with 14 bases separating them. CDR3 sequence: CASRTHEYSNQPQHF. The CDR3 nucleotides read TGCGCCAGCCGCACACACGAATATAGCAATCAGCCCCAGCATTTT.

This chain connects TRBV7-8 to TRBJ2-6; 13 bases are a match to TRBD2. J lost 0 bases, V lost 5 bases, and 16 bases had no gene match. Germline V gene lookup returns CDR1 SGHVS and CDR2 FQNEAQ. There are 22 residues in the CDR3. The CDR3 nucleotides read TGTGCCAGCAGCGAACGGACTAGCGGGAGTAAAGTTATGAGCTCTGGGGCCAACGTCCTGACTTTC. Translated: CASSERTSGSKVMSSGANVLTF.